This entry lists 23 T cell receptor beta chains sequenced from one sample in a study of long-term antiretroviral therapy in people with HIV. Survey level was the resolution at which the v3.0 immunoSEQ assay ran. Profiled with immunoSEQ multiplex PCR; TCRdb holds only in-frame clones, not every one. Found here are 15,000 to 20,000 clones, roughly 89% of them singletons; the top ten hold approximately 4.1%. Sequenced here: unsorted PBMCs, sampled 2.1 years after starting antiretroviral therapy. These receptors came from a man aged 18 to 35 with HIV.

A few counts support this clone. This sequence joins TRBV5-1 and TRBJ1-1, with D possibly matching TRBD1 (5 bases). Germline V gives CDR1 SGHRS, CDR2 YFSETQ. The CDR3 is 12 residues long. The V gene lost 4 bases and the J gene lost 8 bases, with 12 bases spanning the gap. DNA of the CDR3: TGCGCCAGCAGCGGCCTCACAGGAGAAGCTTTCTTT. It encodes CASSGLTGEAFF. The complete variable domain, with remaining parts taken from reference TRBV5-1 and TRBJ1-1, reads KAGVTQTPRYLIKTRGQQVTLSCSPISGHRSVSWYQQTPGQGLQFLFEYFSETQRNKGNFPGRFSGRQFSNSRSEMNVSTLELGDSALYLCASSGLTGEAFFGQGTRLTVV.

This clone was observed once. The V call is TRBV27, the J call TRBJ2-7, with 8 nucleotides matching TRBD2. Germline V gene sequence: CDR1 MNHEY, CDR2 SMNVEV (reference sequence). The CDR3 consists of 15 residues. The V gene end was trimmed by 4 bases and the J gene end by 2 bases; junction bases not matched to a gene: 7. The DNA for the CDR3 is TGTGCCAGCAGTTCACGACTAGCGCTAGCCTACGAGCAGTACTTC. Protein product: CASSSRLALAYEQYF.

The genes are TRBV27 and TRBJ2-5, with a tentative D call TRBD2 (6 bases). Germline V gene lookup returns CDR1 MNHEY and CDR2 SMNVEV (reference sequence). This CDR3 contains 17 residues. V was trimmed by 5 bases and J by 2 bases, leaving 21 bases between them. The CDR3 coding sequence is TGTGCCAGCAGTCAAGAAGGCCCGGGGGTAGGTCAAGAGACCCAGTACTTC. The encoded protein is CASSQEGPGVGQETQYF.

The V call is TRBV19, the J call TRBJ1-2; unclear D gene. In germline, CDR1 is LNHDA, CDR2 SQIVND (reference sequence). Deletions cut 9 bases from V and 2 bases from J, with 19 bases between. There are 15 residues in the CDR3. This chain's CDR3 is CASSTQGLYNYGYTF. Written as DNA, the CDR3 is TGTGCCAGCTCGACCCAAGGCCTTTACAACTATGGCTACACCTTC.

The chain couples TRBV4-2 to TRBJ2-1, with 9 bases lining up with TRBD2. V dropped 0 bases and J dropped 5; count of bases not matched to a gene: 11. The CDR3 totals 18 residues. CDR1 is LGHNA, CDR2 YNFKEQ, per germline. This CDR3 is CASSQDGGVAGENNEQFF. The CDR3 DNA reads TGTGCCAGCAGCCAAGATGGGGGAGTAGCGGGGGAAAACAATGAGCAGTTCTTC.

The chain couples TRBV19 to TRBJ2-2, with a possible D match to TRBD1 (6 bases). V lost 6 bases to trimming and J lost 2 bases, with 13 bases between them. Germline CDR1 reads LNHDA; CDR2 reads SQIVND (reference sequence). The CDR3 is 15 residues long. The CDR3 coding sequence is TGTGCCAGTAGCTACCGGACAGCTAACACCGGGGAGCTGTTTTTT. Translating it yields CASSYRTANTGELFF.

In DNA, the CDR3 is TGTGCCAGCAGTTTATCTTGGGACAGGCCTAACTATGGCTACACCTTC. This codes for CASSLSWDRPNYGYTF. The rearrangement links TRBV27 to TRBJ1-2; 8 bases are a match to TRBD1. The CDR3 runs 16 residues. Trimming removed 0 bases from V and 0 bases from J; junction bases left unmatched: 3. The germline V gene encodes CDR1 MNHEY and CDR2 SMNVEV (reference sequence).

This chain uses TRBV9 with TRBJ2-6; the D is unclear. Trimming shortened V by 0 bases and J by 8 bases, and 6 bases separated the two germline ends. This CDR3 region has 13 residues. Germline V gene sequence: CDR1 SGDLS, CDR2 YYNGEE. In nucleotides, the CDR3 is TGTGCCAGCAGCGTAGCGGCTTCCAACGTCCTGACTTTC. Amino acid sequence: CASSVAASNVLTF.

There are a few counts of this clone. The rearrangement uses TRBV6-6 and TRBJ1-5; D perhaps matches TRBD1 (5 bases). This CDR3 contains 12 residues. Per the germline V gene, CDR1 is MNHNY and CDR2 is SVGAGI (reference sequence). V was pared by 6 bases and J by 5 bases, with 8 bases between. The CDR3 spells CASSQGDQPQHF. CDR3 nucleotide sequence: TGTGCCAGCAGCCAGGGAGATCAGCCCCAGCATTTT.

The V call is TRBV11-2, the J call TRBJ2-7; unclear D gene. The CDR3 is 13 amino acids. The ends were cut back, 4 bases at V and 0 bases at J, with 7 bases in the middle. Germline V gives CDR1 SGHAT, CDR2 FQNNGV. The CDR3 nucleotides are TGTGCCAGCAGCTGGGATCCCTCCTACGAGCAGTACTTC. Its protein is CASSWDPSYEQYF.

This clone was observed a handful of times. V is TRBV7-9 and J is TRBJ2-7; TRBD1 agrees at 9 bases. Trimming took 8 bases from V and 5 from J; bases not matched to a gene: 7. CDR1 is SEHNR and CDR2 is FQNEAQ in the germline V gene (reference sequence). The CDR3 sequence is 13 residues long. CDR3 sequence (DNA): TGTGCCAGCGTAACAGGGGGCATGGACGAGCAGTACTTC. As protein: CASVTGGMDEQYF.

The CDR3: CASGSRGLGYNEQFF. The CDR3 nucleotides read TGTGCCAGCGGTTCGAGGGGGTTGGGGTACAATGAGCAGTTCTTC. The chain uses TRBV6-1 and TRBJ2-1; D is possibly TRBD1 (6 bases). V was trimmed by 8 bases and J by 4 bases, leaving 18 bases between them. There are 15 residues in the CDR3. Per the germline V gene, CDR1 is MNHNS and CDR2 is SASEGT.

This chain joins TRBV27 and TRBJ2-7, with 8 bases matching TRBD2. This CDR3 has 16 amino acids. V lost 7 bases to trimming and J lost 0 bases; unmatched junction nucleotides: 11. The germline gives CDR1 MNHEY, CDR2 SMNVEV (reference sequence). CDR3 residues: CASTPFGAGASYEQYF. For the CDR3, the DNA is TGTGCCAGCACCCCGTTCGGAGCGGGAGCCTCCTACGAGCAGTACTTC.

The rearrangement joins TRBV19 to TRBJ2-5; no definite D call. V lost 2 bases and J 4 bases, leaving 14 bases between the germline ends. CDR3 length: 15 amino acids. Germline CDR1 is LNHDA and CDR2 is SQIVND (reference sequence). CDR3 nucleotide sequence: TGTGCCAGTAGTATAAGACACGGCTGGGGAGAGACCCAGTACTTC. Its translation: CASSIRHGWGETQYF.

This clone was counted a few times. The V call is TRBV5-4, the J call TRBJ2-7; possible D gene TRBD2, 6 bases. This CDR3 region has 13 residues. CDR1 SGHNT and CDR2 YYREEE come from the germline V gene (reference sequence). Trimming shortened V by 4 bases and J by 9 bases, and 17 bases separated the two germline ends. The DNA of the CDR3 is TGTGCCAGCAGCCTGGGGGGAAGGGATGGGCAGTACTTC. It codes for CASSLGGRDGQYF.

The chain recombines TRBV5-4 with TRBJ2-5, with 9 bases that match TRBD2. Germline V gives CDR1 SGHNT, CDR2 YYREEE (reference sequence). With V trimmed by 6 bases and J by 5 bases, 14 bases remained unmatched. CDR3 length equals 16 residues. The CDR3 reads CASTLGSGGQGETQYF. CDR3 coding DNA: TGTGCCAGCACACTTGGTAGCGGGGGCCAGGGGGAGACCCAGTACTTC.

The chain has TRBV6-6 and TRBJ1-4; D uncertain. The CDR3 consists of 15 residues. Trimming pared 2 bases from V and 5 bases from J, leaving 12 bases between. Germline V lookup: CDR1 MNHNY, CDR2 SVGAGI (reference sequence). CDR3 amino acids: CASSYGPPSNEKLFF. CDR3 nucleotides: TGTGCCAGCAGTTACGGGCCCCCGTCCAATGAAAAACTGTTTTTT.

The rearrangement joins TRBV9 to TRBJ2-4, with 10 nucleotides matching TRBD2. Germline V CDR1 and CDR2: SGDLS, YYNGEE. Trimming took 0 bases from V and 5 from J; bases not matched to a gene: 5. The CDR3 runs to 16 residues. CDR3 loop: CASSVVAGGSQNIQYF. The DNA for the CDR3 is TGTGCCAGCAGCGTAGTAGCGGGAGGATCGCAAAACATTCAGTACTTC.

The chain combines TRBV11-1 with TRBJ2-4; 8 nucleotides align to TRBD1. The germline V gene has CDR1 SGHAT and CDR2 FQDESV (reference sequence). This CDR3 contains 16 residues. Trimming took 1 base from V and 10 from J; bases not matched to a gene: 12. CDR3 amino acids: CASSLGTGPSGVIQYF. Here the CDR3 DNA reads TGTGCCAGCAGCTTAGGGACAGGGCCGTCGGGGGTTATTCAGTACTTC.

J is TRBJ2-4 and V is TRBV7-9; D possibly corresponds to TRBD1 (6 bases). The CDR3 contains 14 residues. Germline loops: CDR1 SEHNR, CDR2 FQNEAQ (reference sequence). The ends were cut back, 1 base at V and 11 bases at J, with 15 bases in the middle. The CDR3 DNA follows: TGTGCCAGCAGCTTAGGGGGGACATTTCCCGTTCAGTACTTC. Protein: CASSLGGTFPVQYF.

The chain combines TRBV9 with TRBJ1-3; no definite D call. CDR3 length: 14 amino acids. The V gene's germline CDR1 is SGDLS and CDR2 YYNGEE. V shed 3 bases and J shed 0 bases, with 7 bases lying between them. For the CDR3, the DNA is TGTGCCAGCAGCGGAAAGAACTCTGGAAACACCATATATTTT. It is translated as CASSGKNSGNTIYF.

The chain is built from TRBV18 and TRBJ1-1; tentative D call: TRBD1 (6 bases). The ends were cut back, 3 bases at V and 1 base at J, with 18 bases in the middle. Germline V gives CDR1 KGHSH, CDR2 LQKENI. The CDR3 is 17 amino acids. This CDR3 is CASSPLGAGGGNTEAFF. The CDR3 region has the DNA TGTGCCAGCTCACCTCTGGGGGCAGGCGGAGGGAACACTGAAGCTTTCTTT.

The chain uses TRBV30 and TRBJ1-6; D ambiguous. Germline V CDR1 and CDR2: GTSNPN, SVGIG (reference sequence). This CDR3 contains 11 residues. The V and J ends lost 2 bases and 10 bases respectively, with 6 bases between them. The CDR3 DNA is TGTGCCTGGAGTTTGGGGTCACCCCTCCACTTT. Residues: CAWSLGSPLHF.